A single sample is the source of the 24 T cell receptor beta chains below, sequenced in a study of T cell responses to AZD1222 COVID-19 vaccine. TCRdb keeps only in-frame clones here, not all; method: immunoSEQ multiplex PCR. The sample shows about 270,000 clones, 90% to 95% of them seen only once. This material consisted of peripheral blood, taken 28 days after the second AZD1222 dose. The receptors come from an adult who received the AZD1222 COVID-19 vaccine.

The chain uses TRBV18 and TRBJ1-4, with D possibly being TRBD1 (5 bases). Germline values: CDR1 KGHSH, CDR2 LQKENI. The ends were cut back, 3 bases at V and 7 bases at J, with 15 bases in the middle. The CDR3 covers 15 residues. This CDR3 is CASSPPGLAPEKLFF. As DNA, the CDR3 is TGTGCCAGCTCACCCCCAGGGTTGGCGCCTGAAAAACTGTTTTTT. The complete variable domain, with remaining parts taken from reference TRBV18 and TRBJ1-4, reads NAGVMQNPRHLVRRRGQEARLRCSPMKGHSHVYWYRQLPEEGLKFMVYLQKENIIDESGMPKERFSAEFPKEGPSILRIQQVVRGDSAAYFCASSPPGLAPEKLFFGSGTQLSVL.

V and J are TRBV19 and TRBJ2-1; the D is unclear. Trimming stripped 4 bases from V and 7 bases from J, with 11 bases between. Per the germline V gene, CDR1 is LNHDA and CDR2 is SQIVND (reference sequence). The CDR3 runs to 13 residues. CDR3 coding DNA: TGTGCCAGTAGTAGTTATCATAGTAATGAGCAGTTCTTC. This gives the protein CASSSYHSNEQFF.

The rearrangement links TRBV7-2 to TRBJ2-6; D not certain. Germline V gene data show CDR1 as SGHTA and CDR2 as FQGNSA. This CDR3 is 12 amino acids long. Trimming removed 8 bases at V and 0 bases at J, with 2 bases between. As DNA, the CDR3 is TGTGCCAGCGACTCTGGGGCCAACGTCCTGACTTTC. Translating gives CASDSGANVLTF.

V gene TRBV28 combines with J gene TRBJ1-3; 8 bases fit TRBD1. The V gene end was trimmed by 4 bases and the J gene end by 4 bases; junction bases not matched to a gene: 12. Germline lookup yields CDR1 MDHEN and CDR2 SYDVKM. CDR3 length: 17 amino acids. In nucleotides, the CDR3 is TGTGCCAGCAGTTCTTCCCCGGGCAGGGGGCAAGGAAACACCATATATTTT. It specifies CASSSSPGRGQGNTIYF.

V and J are TRBV5-6 and TRBJ2-5, with 14 bases aligning to TRBD2. The CDR3 has 16 amino acids. J lost 7 bases, V lost 6 bases, and 11 bases had no gene match. From germline, CDR1 is SGHDT and CDR2 YYEEEE. CDR3 in amino acids: CASILTSGGAVGTQYF. The CDR3 DNA follows: TGTGCCAGCATCCTGACTAGCGGGGGGGCCGTCGGGACCCAGTACTTC.

The chain joins TRBV28 to TRBJ2-1, with 12 bases identical to TRBD2. Germline V gene sequence: CDR1 MDHEN, CDR2 SYDVKM. The V and J ends lost 8 bases and 6 bases, in that order; junction bases with no gene match: 2. The length of the CDR3 is 13 residues. This CDR3 reads CASLAGGPNEQFF. The CDR3 bases are TGTGCCAGCCTAGCGGGAGGGCCCAATGAGCAGTTCTTC.

The chain links TRBV5-1 to TRBJ2-2; D is possibly TRBD2 (5 bases). CDR1 and CDR2 (germline): SGHRS, YFSETQ. CDR3 length equals 15 residues. V lost 1 base and J lost 7, with 14 bases in between. Here the CDR3 DNA reads TGCGCCAGCAGCTTGTCGTCGGGGTTAGGCGGGGAGCTGTTTTTT. As protein: CASSLSSGLGGELFF.

The V call is TRBV9, the J call TRBJ1-2, with TRBD1 identical over 10 bases. The trim removed 8 bases at V and 5 bases at J, leaving 12 bases unmatched. Per the germline V gene, CDR1 is SGDLS and CDR2 is YYNGEE. This CDR3 has 15 amino acids. CDR3 nucleotides: TGTGCCAGTAGATACGGAGGGACAGGGGATTATGGCTACACCTTC. This gives the protein CASRYGGTGDYGYTF.

The CDR3 DNA sequence: TGTGCCAGTAGTCCCCAGGGGGGAGTTACGCAGTATTTT. Its protein product is CASSPQGGVTQYF. The chain links TRBV19 to TRBJ2-3; D might be TRBD1 (7 bases). The V end lost 5 bases, the J end lost 8 bases, and 14 bases lay between the germline ends. Germline V gene lookup returns CDR1 LNHDA and CDR2 SQIVND (reference sequence). The CDR3 extends over 13 amino acids.

The chain carries TRBV6-5 and TRBJ2-3; the match to TRBD2 covers 7 bases. CDR3 size: 15 residues. Germline trimming cut 8 bases from V and 2 bases from J; bases unmatched to any gene: 10. The germline V gene encodes CDR1 MNHEY and CDR2 SVGAGI. Here the CDR3 DNA reads TGTGCCAGCGCTAGTGCGGGAGATTTCACAGATACGCAGTATTTT. This encodes CASASAGDFTDTQYF.

The chain employs TRBV28 and TRBJ2-7; D gene unclear. Trimming removed 5 bases at V and 1 base at J, with 6 bases between. Germline V gene lookup returns CDR1 MDHEN and CDR2 SYDVKM. This CDR3 spans 12 amino acids. CDR3 bases: TGTGCCAGCAGTCCTCATTCCTACGAGCAGTACTTC. It yields the protein CASSPHSYEQYF.

The chain links TRBV9 to TRBJ2-7; 7 nucleotides line up with TRBD2. The CDR3 covers 14 residues. Germline-derived CDR1 and CDR2 are SGDLS and YYNGEE. V lost 3 bases to trimming and J lost 5 bases; unmatched junction nucleotides: 8. The CDR3 sequence is CASSASGAWHEQYF. Written as DNA, the CDR3 is TGTGCCAGCAGCGCCAGCGGGGCTTGGCACGAGCAGTACTTC.

Here the CDR3 reads CASSGRGYRTDTQYF. CDR3 nucleotides: TGTGCCAGCAGTGGAAGGGGGTATCGCACAGATACGCAGTATTTT. The V and J genes are TRBV27 and TRBJ2-3, with D possibly being TRBD1 (6 bases). The CDR3 runs to 15 residues. Germline-derived CDR1 and CDR2 are MNHEY and SMNVEV (reference sequence). The ends were cut back, 5 bases at V and 1 base at J, with 13 bases in the middle.

The chain has TRBV2 and TRBJ1-2; possible D gene TRBD1, 5 bases. CDR1 SNHLY and CDR2 FYNNEI come from the germline V gene. Trimming shortened V by 7 bases and J by 1 base, and 16 bases separated the two germline ends. The CDR3 spans 15 residues. The CDR3 coding sequence is TGTGCCAGCACCGACGTCCGGACAAGTAACTATGGCTACACCTTC. It encodes CASTDVRTSNYGYTF. The complete variable domain, with remaining parts taken from reference TRBV2 and TRBJ1-2, reads EPEVTQTPSHQVTQMGQEVILRCVPISNHLYFYWYRQILGQKVEFLVSFYNNEISEKSEIFDDQFSVERPDGSNFTLKIRSTKLEDSAMYFCASTDVRTSNYGYTFGSGTRLTVV.

With respect to this clone: The identical CDR3 is also encoded by other nucleotide sequences in the sample. V and J are TRBV7-9 and TRBJ2-5; no reliable D call. Trimming cost V 5 bases and J 5 bases, with 6 bases left between them. This CDR3 comprises 11 residues. Germline CDR1 and CDR2: SEHNR and FQNEAQ (reference sequence). The CDR3 spells CASSRRETQYF. CDR3 nucleotides: TGTGCCAGCAGCCGCCGGGAGACCCAGTACTTC. Full variable domain (outside the CDR3, taken from reference TRBV7-9 and TRBJ2-5): DTGVSQNPRHKITKRGQNVTFRCDPISEHNRLYWYRQTLGQGPEFLTYFQNEAQLEKSRLLSDRFSAERPKGSFSTLEIQRTEQGDSAMYLCASSRRETQYFGPGTRLLVL.

This chain connects TRBV7-2 to TRBJ1-5, with D possibly TRBD1 on 6 matching bases. The ends were cut back, 1 base at V and 4 bases at J, with 17 bases in the middle. CDR1 SGHTA and CDR2 FQGNSA come from the germline V gene. This CDR3 spans 17 amino acids. The CDR3 loop is CASSLEGPGGTNQPQHF. The CDR3 DNA follows: TGTGCCAGCAGCTTAGAGGGGCCGGGGGGCACTAATCAGCCCCAGCATTTT.

This chain connects TRBV4-3 to TRBJ2-7; D gene unclear. Germline assignment: CDR1 LGHNA and CDR2 YSLEER. V lost 3 bases, J lost 4 bases, and 13 bases lay in between. CDR3 length: 14 amino acids. CDR3 bases: TGCGCCAGCAGCCAGGGCGTGGGAAGATACGAGCAGTACTTC. Translating gives CASSQGVGRYEQYF.

This chain joins TRBV5-1 and TRBJ2-5; 8 bases line up with TRBD1. The CDR3 contains 16 residues. The V gene end was trimmed by 0 bases and the J gene end by 1 base; junction bases not matched to a gene: 5. Germline V gives CDR1 SGHRS, CDR2 YFSETQ. CDR3 region: CASSLGGTGIQETQYF. The CDR3 nucleotides read TGCGCCAGCAGCTTGGGAGGGACAGGCATCCAAGAGACCCAGTACTTC.

This clone was found a few times. The V call is TRBV10-3, the J call TRBJ2-6, with D unclear. With 10 bases removed from V and 0 bases from J, the gap between germline ends came to 13 bases. The CDR3 has 15 amino acids. Germline V gene lookup returns CDR1 ENHRY and CDR2 SYGVKD. The CDR3 coding sequence is TGTGCCACCCAATCGGTTAGCTCTGGGGCCAACGTCCTGACTTTC. Translating gives CATQSVSSGANVLTF.

The chain couples TRBV5-1 to TRBJ1-1, with D possibly being TRBD1 (5 bases). This CDR3 has 15 residues. Germline CDR1 is SGHRS and CDR2 is YFSETQ. V gave up 3 bases and J gave up 1 base, with 13 bases separating them. CDR3 protein: CASSWVRGGNTEAFF. The DNA for the CDR3 is TGCGCCAGCAGCTGGGTTAGGGGAGGGAACACTGAAGCTTTCTTT.

J is TRBJ1-2 and V is TRBV6-5; D gene ambiguous. CDR1 and CDR2 (germline): MNHEY, SVGAGI. The CDR3 consists of 13 residues. V was pared by 8 bases and J by 4 bases, with 14 bases between. The CDR3 reads CASGSITGYGYTF. For the CDR3, the DNA is TGTGCCAGCGGATCGATAACTGGCTATGGCTACACCTTC.

The chain combines TRBV5-1 with TRBJ2-1; 9 bases fit TRBD2. Germline CDR1 and CDR2: SGHRS and YFSETQ. This CDR3 contains 14 residues. V lost 4 bases and J lost 7; bases outside the gene matches: 6. This CDR3 reads CASSVGLARNEQFF. In DNA form, the CDR3 reads TGCGCCAGCAGCGTCGGACTAGCGCGGAATGAGCAGTTCTTC. The full variable domain, its missing parts supplied by reference TRBV5-1 and TRBJ2-1, is KAGVTQTPRYLIKTRGQQVTLSCSPISGHRSVSWYQQTPGQGLQFLFEYFSETQRNKGNFPGRFSGRQFSNSRSEMNVSTLELGDSALYLCASSVGLARNEQFFGPGTRLTVL.

The CDR3 DNA reads as TGTGCCAGCAGCTTTAGTCTGGTTCTAGATTATAATTCACCCCTCCACTTT. It codes for CASSFSLVLDYNSPLHF. The rearrangement joins TRBV11-3 to TRBJ1-6; no clear D gene. CDR1 and CDR2 (germline): SGHNT, YENEEA. The CDR3 consists of 17 residues. Trimming removed 3 bases from V and 4 bases from J, with 16 bases in between. Looking up the rest from reference TRBV11-3 and TRBJ1-6 gives the full variable domain: EAGVVQSPRYKIIEKKQPVAFWCNPISGHNTLYWYLQNLGQGPELLIRYENEEAVDDSQLPKDRFSAERLKGVDSTLKIQPAELGDSAVYLCASSFSLVLDYNSPLHFGNGTRLTVT.

The rearrangement links TRBV27 to TRBJ2-7; D could derive from TRBD1 or TRBD2 (5 bases each). V was pared by 6 bases and J by 2 bases, with 14 bases between. CDR3 length equals 14 residues. Germline values: CDR1 MNHEY, CDR2 SMNVEV (reference sequence). CDR3 in amino acids: CASRRPGQPYEQYF. Here the CDR3 DNA reads TGTGCCAGCAGGCGACCGGGGCAGCCCTACGAGCAGTACTTC.